A selection of T cell receptor beta chains follows, all from one sample in a study of shared clonotypes between healthy human individuals. Generated by immunoSEQ multiplex PCR, the TCRdb table keeps only in-frame clones and is missing some. There are 2 million to 2.5 million clones in the sample; around 95% occur only once, and around 0.13% lies in the top ten. Sequencing was performed on naive CD4+ T cells sorted from blood. These TCRs come from a man aged 18 to 29 in good health. Each CDR3 is given with its conserved first and last residue. The order of the fields is J gene, V gene, CDR3 length, D gene, CDR3 protein. The D gene is left open where the match is weak.

j_gene: TRBJ2-1
v_gene: TRBV6-5
len: 15
d_gene: TRBD2
CDR3aa: CASSPSGGPRNEQFF

j_gene: TRBJ2-7
v_gene: TRBV6-6
len: 14
d_gene: TRBD2
CDR3aa: CASSKVAGGYEQYF

j_gene: TRBJ2-1
v_gene: TRBV5-1
len: 15
d_gene: TRBD2
CDR3aa: CASSPLAGVNNEQFF

j_gene: TRBJ2-1
v_gene: TRBV7-2
len: 16
d_gene: TRBD2
CDR3aa: CASSLRSGLGGDEQFF

j_gene: TRBJ2-7
v_gene: TRBV7-6
len: 13
d_gene: .
CDR3aa: CASSLAAGYEQYF

j_gene: TRBJ1-6
v_gene: TRBV5-1
len: 19
d_gene: TRBD1
CDR3aa: CASSFGDRGPQDANSPLHF

j_gene: TRBJ1-2
v_gene: TRBV5-1
len: 17
d_gene: TRBD1
CDR3aa: CASSASKPGQGENGYTF

j_gene: TRBJ1-2
v_gene: TRBV5-4
len: 15
d_gene: TRBD1
CDR3aa: CASSLSDRGDYGYTF

j_gene: TRBJ2-7
v_gene: TRBV7-8
len: 13
d_gene: TRBD1
CDR3aa: CASSRGQGGEQYF

j_gene: TRBJ2-2
v_gene: TRBV10-1
len: 15
d_gene: .
CDR3aa: CASSPRAPGTGELFF

j_gene: TRBJ2-7
v_gene: TRBV27
len: 14
d_gene: TRBD2
CDR3aa: CASSGSGRQHEQYF

j_gene: TRBJ1-6
v_gene: TRBV6-5
len: 14
d_gene: .
CDR3aa: CASSYRGGGSPLHF

j_gene: TRBJ2-1
v_gene: TRBV11-3
len: 16
d_gene: .
CDR3aa: CASSLGGSSPFNEQFF

j_gene: TRBJ1-1
v_gene: TRBV6-5
len: 15
d_gene: .
CDR3aa: CASSSTGNMNTEAFF

j_gene: TRBJ2-3
v_gene: TRBV7-9
len: 12
d_gene: .
CDR3aa: CASSLLGDTQYF

j_gene: TRBJ2-3
v_gene: TRBV30
len: 14
d_gene: .
CDR3aa: CAWSVGLLTDTQYF

j_gene: TRBJ2-7
v_gene: TRBV27
len: 15
d_gene: TRBD2
CDR3aa: CASSFSGSGTYEQYF

j_gene: TRBJ2-2
v_gene: TRBV9
len: 14
d_gene: TRBD2
CDR3aa: CASSATSTTGELFF

j_gene: TRBJ1-2
v_gene: TRBV6-5
len: 15
d_gene: TRBD1
CDR3aa: CASRPRLGQSYGYTF

j_gene: TRBJ2-7
v_gene: TRBV7-2
len: 13
d_gene: .
CDR3aa: CASSSLLTYEQYF

j_gene: TRBJ2-1
v_gene: TRBV5-1
len: 12
d_gene: TRBD2
CDR3aa: CASSQIAGEVFF

j_gene: TRBJ1-4
v_gene: TRBV30
len: 15
d_gene: .
CDR3aa: CAWSVVPATNEKLFF

j_gene: TRBJ1-2
v_gene: TRBV7-2
len: 14
d_gene: .
CDR3aa: CASSLAIGNYGYTF

j_gene: TRBJ2-1
v_gene: TRBV30
len: 14
d_gene: TRBD2
CDR3aa: CAWSGRLAGVWQFF

j_gene: TRBJ1-2
v_gene: TRBV11-2
len: 14
d_gene: TRBD1
CDR3aa: CASSLARGNYGYTF

j_gene: TRBJ2-5
v_gene: TRBV7-2
len: 18
d_gene: .
CDR3aa: CASSLVTPQATPKETQYF

j_gene: TRBJ1-4
v_gene: TRBV11-1
len: 14
d_gene: .
CDR3aa: CASRPSVGGEKLFF

j_gene: TRBJ2-3
v_gene: TRBV6-6
len: 14
d_gene: .
CDR3aa: CASSWPGGTDTQYF

j_gene: TRBJ2-3
v_gene: TRBV4-2
len: 16
d_gene: TRBD1
CDR3aa: CASSQEGTGLTDTQYF

j_gene: TRBJ1-6
v_gene: TRBV6-5
len: 15
d_gene: .
CDR3aa: CASRVDRRGYSPLHF

j_gene: TRBJ2-2
v_gene: TRBV19
len: 14
d_gene: TRBD1
CDR3aa: CASKGTGNTGELFF

j_gene: TRBJ2-3
v_gene: TRBV7-2
len: 13
d_gene: .
CDR3aa: CASKTYGGDTQYF

j_gene: TRBJ2-1
v_gene: TRBV4-3
len: 17
d_gene: TRBD2
CDR3aa: CASSQDTLALSYNEQFF

j_gene: TRBJ2-2
v_gene: TRBV30
len: 13
d_gene: .
CDR3aa: CAWSSRSTGELFF

j_gene: TRBJ1-5
v_gene: TRBV7-9
len: 16
d_gene: .
CDR3aa: CASSLSAGDSNQPQHF

j_gene: TRBJ2-5
v_gene: TRBV5-1
len: 14
d_gene: .
CDR3aa: CASSPGQYQETQYF

j_gene: TRBJ2-7
v_gene: TRBV5-4
len: 12
d_gene: TRBD1
CDR3aa: CASSLDRGEQYF

j_gene: TRBJ2-7
v_gene: TRBV6-6
len: 14
d_gene: .
CDR3aa: CASSYVEGPYEQYF

j_gene: TRBJ1-3
v_gene: TRBV10-3
len: 14
d_gene: .
CDR3aa: CAISEDRSGNTIYF

j_gene: TRBJ1-1
v_gene: TRBV5-1
len: 13
d_gene: .
CDR3aa: CASSLGSGTEAFF

j_gene: TRBJ2-5
v_gene: TRBV10-3
len: 12
d_gene: TRBD2
CDR3aa: CATRGGRETQYF

j_gene: TRBJ2-7
v_gene: TRBV5-6
len: 13
d_gene: .
CDR3aa: CASSLRDTYEQYF

j_gene: TRBJ1-2
v_gene: TRBV10-3
len: 13
d_gene: TRBD1
CDR3aa: CAISKGQAEGYTF